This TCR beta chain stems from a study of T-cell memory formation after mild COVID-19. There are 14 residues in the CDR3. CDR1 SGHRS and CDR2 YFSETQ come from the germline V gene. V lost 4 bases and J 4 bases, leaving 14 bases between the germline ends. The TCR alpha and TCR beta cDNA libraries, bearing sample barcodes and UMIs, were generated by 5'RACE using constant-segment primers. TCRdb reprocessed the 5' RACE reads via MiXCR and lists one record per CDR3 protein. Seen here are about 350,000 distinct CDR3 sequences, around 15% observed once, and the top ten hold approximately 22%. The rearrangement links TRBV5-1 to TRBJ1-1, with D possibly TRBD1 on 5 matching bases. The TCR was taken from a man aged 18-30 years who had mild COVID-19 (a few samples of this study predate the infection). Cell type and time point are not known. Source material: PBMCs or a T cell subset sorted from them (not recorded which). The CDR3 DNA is TGCGCCAGCAGCCCCGGGACTGTAGGCACTGAAGCTTTCTTT. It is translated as CASSPGTVGTEAFF.